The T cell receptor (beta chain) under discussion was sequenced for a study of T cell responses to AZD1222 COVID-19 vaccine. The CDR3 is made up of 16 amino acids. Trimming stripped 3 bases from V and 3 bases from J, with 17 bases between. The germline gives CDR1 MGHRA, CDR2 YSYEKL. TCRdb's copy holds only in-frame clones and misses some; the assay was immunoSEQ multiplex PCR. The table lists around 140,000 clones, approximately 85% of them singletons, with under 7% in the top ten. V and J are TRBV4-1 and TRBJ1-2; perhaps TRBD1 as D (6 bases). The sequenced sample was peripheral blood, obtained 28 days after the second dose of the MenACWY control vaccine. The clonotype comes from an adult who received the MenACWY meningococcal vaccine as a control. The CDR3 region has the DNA TGCGCCAGCAGCCAGCCATCGGCGACAGGCTACTATGGCTACACCTTC. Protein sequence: CASSQPSATGYYGYTF.